This T cell receptor (beta chain) was identified during a study of neurological immune-mediated disorders. Germline-derived CDR1 and CDR2 are SGHRS and YFSETQ. V lost 4 bases to trimming and J lost 8 bases; unmatched junction nucleotides: 16. CDR3 length equals 16 residues. The authors produced cDNA by 5'RACE using 10-nucleotide random UMIs. A single record per CDR3 protein comes from TCRdb applying MiXCR to the 5' RACE reads. The sample includes about 46,000 distinct CDR3 sequences, around 1.9% of them seen just once. In this sample, this clonotype turned up many times. This chain connects TRBV5-1 to TRBJ2-3, with 7 positions matching TRBD1. This receptor was identified in a woman aged 40 to 49 with multiple sclerosis. The sample comprised PBMCs. The CDR3 nucleotides read TGCGCCAGCAGCACCCAGACAGGGTTGGGTTTAAGTACGCAGTATTTT. Protein sequence: CASSTQTGLGLSTQYF.